One sample yielded the 21 T cell receptor beta chains listed below, sequenced in a study of blood T cell repertoires in COVID-19. The table came from immunoSEQ multiplex PCR; TCRdb's copy has only in-frame clones and leaves some out. The repertoire holds 160,000 or so clones, with roughly 80% as singletons. The sequencing sample was made of peripheral blood. Every receptor here comes from a woman older than 75 with acute or convalescent COVID-19.

This sequence joins TRBV19 and TRBJ2-3; 7 bases match TRBD2. CDR3 size: 17 residues. V was clipped by 2 bases and J by 1 base; unmatched bases: 9. Germline V gene data show CDR1 as LNHDA and CDR2 as SQIVND (reference sequence). CDR3 region: CASSIRGGSPRTDTQYF. The CDR3 bases are TGTGCCAGTAGTATACGGGGCGGGAGCCCCCGCACAGATACGCAGTATTTT.

The chain uses TRBV7-9 and TRBJ1-6; D remains unclear. This CDR3 has 14 amino acids. Between the trimmed V and J ends, which lost 3 bases and 10 bases, there was a span of 13 bases. CDR1 is SEHNR, CDR2 FQNEAQ, per germline (reference sequence). In DNA, the CDR3 is TGTGCCAGCAGCTTTATACTAAGCGACTCACCCCTCCACTTT. Translated: CASSFILSDSPLHF.

The rearrangement uses TRBV19 and TRBJ1-6; no firm D call. V lost 6 bases and J 7 bases, leaving 7 bases between the germline ends. Germline lookup yields CDR1 LNHDA and CDR2 SQIVND (reference sequence). CDR3 length: 12 residues. The CDR3 coding sequence is TGTGCCAGTAGGACAAGCAATTCACCCCTCCACTTT. It specifies CASRTSNSPLHF.

This chain uses TRBV10-3 with TRBJ2-7; 10 bases align to TRBD1. Trimming at V came to 6 bases and at J to 5 bases, leaving 10 bases not matched to a gene. This CDR3 has 15 residues. The germline CDR1 and CDR2 sequences are ENHRY and SYGVKD. This CDR3 reads CAISRRQGAVDEQYF. The CDR3 region has the DNA TGTGCCATCAGCCGTCGACAGGGGGCTGTCGACGAGCAGTACTTC.

The chain employs TRBV10-2 and TRBJ1-6; D call uncertain. The V gene lost 8 bases and the J gene lost 5 bases, with 10 bases spanning the gap. CDR3 size: 13 residues. Germline V gene sequence: CDR1 WSHSY, CDR2 SAAADI. This chain's CDR3 is CASGGEHNSPLHF. DNA for the CDR3: TGCGCCAGCGGCGGTGAACATAATTCACCCCTCCACTTT.

This clone was observed a few times. V usage is TRBV7-9 and J usage is TRBJ2-1; possibly TRBD2 for D (8 bases). The CDR3 consists of 18 residues. Germline lookup yields CDR1 SEHNR and CDR2 FQNEAQ (reference sequence). Trimming pared 11 bases from V and 2 bases from J, leaving 28 bases between. CDR3 residues: CAVRGQGEASGPYNEQFF. The DNA of the CDR3 is TGTGCCGTCAGGGGCCAGGGGGAGGCTAGCGGGCCCTACAATGAGCAGTTCTTC.

This chain links TRBV19 with TRBJ1-4, with D tentatively TRBD1 (6 bases). Germline lookup yields CDR1 LNHDA and CDR2 SQIVND (reference sequence). The CDR3 has 15 residues. The V gene lost 4 bases and the J gene lost 5 bases, with 14 bases spanning the gap. The CDR3 DNA reads as TGTGCCAGTAGTACCCCGGGACAAAGAAATGAAAAACTGTTTTTT. This codes for CASSTPGQRNEKLFF.

The rearrangement uses TRBV28 and TRBJ2-3; 14 bases map to TRBD2. The germline CDR1 and CDR2 sequences are MDHEN and SYDVKM. The trim removed 5 bases at V and 4 bases at J, leaving 8 bases unmatched. The CDR3 runs 17 residues. The CDR3 reads CASSPRLAGGPSDTQYF. Written as DNA, the CDR3 is TGTGCCAGCAGTCCCCGACTAGCGGGAGGGCCTTCAGATACGCAGTATTTT.

The chain has TRBV18 and TRBJ1-4; 8 bases align to TRBD1. The germline V gene has CDR1 KGHSH and CDR2 LQKENI. The CDR3 extends over 15 amino acids. V lost 6 bases to trimming and J lost 7 bases; unmatched junction nucleotides: 10. The CDR3 nucleotides are TGTGCCAGCTCGGACTTTCAGGGGGCCACTGAAAAACTGTTTTTT. Translation: CASSDFQGATEKLFF.

The rearrangement links TRBV7-9 to TRBJ2-5; 7 bases line up with TRBD1. V was clipped by 2 bases and J by 0 bases; unmatched bases: 6. Germline CDR1 SEHNR, CDR2 FQNEAQ (reference sequence). There are 16 residues in the CDR3. DNA for the CDR3: TGTGCCAGCAGCTTAAATTTGGGACAGTACCAAGAGACCCAGTACTTC. It translates to CASSLNLGQYQETQYF.

This rearrangement joins TRBV11-2 to TRBJ2-1, with 7 bases matching TRBD1. The CDR3 extends over 15 amino acids. Germline CDR1 is SGHAT and CDR2 is FQNNGV. Losses at the gene ends were 1 base for V and 4 bases for J; bases not matched to a gene: 4. The CDR3: CASSLGQGGYNEQFF. CDR3 coding DNA: TGTGCCAGCAGCTTAGGACAGGGCGGATACAATGAGCAGTTCTTC.

This chain joins TRBV30 and TRBJ1-5; the D gene is possibly TRBD1 (5 bases). Trimming stripped 0 bases from V and 7 bases from J, with 7 bases between. Germline values: CDR1 GTSNPN, CDR2 SVGIG (reference sequence). The CDR3 spans 12 residues. The CDR3 bases are TGTGCCTGGAGTGTTTCAGGGCAGCCCCAGCATTTT. Residues: CAWSVSGQPQHF.

The chain is built from TRBV30 and TRBJ2-5; tentatively, D is TRBD2 (7 bases). CDR1 and CDR2 (germline): GTSNPN, SVGIG (reference sequence). V gave up 2 bases and J gave up 5 bases, with 9 bases separating them. This CDR3 region has 12 residues. The CDR3 spells CAWSRGAETQYF. The CDR3 DNA reads as TGTGCCTGGAGTCGGGGGGCGGAGACCCAGTACTTC.

This clone was found once. The chain is built from TRBV27 and TRBJ1-2; TRBD1 matches 7 bases. The CDR3 has 12 residues. The V gene's germline CDR1 is MNHEY and CDR2 SMNVEV (reference sequence). J was trimmed by 7 bases and V by 5 bases; bases with no gene match: 4. CDR3 nucleotide sequence: TGTGCCAGCAGTGGAAACAGGGGTGGCTACACCTTC. This sequence encodes CASSGNRGGYTF.

The genes are TRBV7-9 and TRBJ1-3; 7 nucleotides line up with TRBD1. The germline CDR1 and CDR2 sequences are SEHNR and FQNEAQ (reference sequence). V gave up 5 bases and J gave up 4 bases; unmatched junction bases: 8. CDR3 size: 15 residues. The CDR3 DNA reads as TGTGCCAGCAGCCGAGACAGGGTGGCGGGAAACACCATATATTTT. Encoded protein: CASSRDRVAGNTIYF.

V is TRBV3-1 (or the pseudogene TRBV3-2) and J is TRBJ1-1; D is unclear. The V end was cut by 1 base, the J end by 6 bases, with 12 bases between. Germline V lookup: CDR1 LGHDT, CDR2 YNNKEL (reference sequence). There are 14 residues in the CDR3. The CDR3 is CASSQVRGRAEAFF. In nucleotides, the CDR3 is TGTGCCAGCAGCCAAGTTCGGGGAAGGGCTGAAGCTTTCTTT.

The chain combines TRBV30 with TRBJ2-7; 10 nucleotides agree with TRBD1. J was trimmed by 13 bases and V by 0 bases; bases with no gene match: 12. CDR1 is GTSNPN and CDR2 is SVGIG in the germline V gene (reference sequence). The CDR3 totals 14 residues. CDR3 nucleotide sequence: TGTGCCTGGAGTGTACGTCGTCGGGGGACAGGGGAATACTTC. It translates to CAWSVRRRGTGEYF.

The gene calls are TRBV7-8 and TRBJ2-5, with 9 bases matching TRBD2. This CDR3 comprises 18 residues. V trimming: 2 bases; J trimming: 5 bases; junction bases outside the gene matches: 15. Germline V gives CDR1 SGHVS, CDR2 FQNEAQ. The CDR3 loop reads CASSLIGGGAGGSETQYF. CDR3 nucleotide sequence: TGTGCCAGCAGCTTAATAGGGGGAGGCGCGGGAGGGAGCGAGACCCAGTACTTC. Looking up the rest from reference TRBV7-8 and TRBJ2-5 gives the full variable domain: GAGVSQSPRYKVAKRGQDVALRCDPISGHVSLFWYQQALGQGPEFLTYFQNEAQLDKSGLPSDRFFAERPEGSVSTLKIQRTQQEDSAVYLCASSLIGGGAGGSETQYFGPGTRLLVL.

The J gene is TRBJ1-1, the V gene TRBV6-5; D is unresolved. Germline V gene sequence: CDR1 MNHEY, CDR2 SVGAGI. The CDR3 is 13 residues long. The germline V and J ends were trimmed by 0 bases and 4 bases, with 6 bases remaining between them. This CDR3 reads CASSYSKATEAFF. CDR3 sequence (DNA): TGTGCCAGCAGTTACTCAAAAGCCACTGAAGCTTTCTTT.

The chain joins TRBV5-4 to TRBJ2-7; perhaps TRBD1 as D (6 bases). Per the germline V gene, CDR1 is SGHNT and CDR2 is YYREEE (reference sequence). The CDR3 consists of 16 residues. V was shortened by 4 bases and J by 0 bases, with 17 bases between the two germline ends. Written as DNA, the CDR3 is TGTGCCAGCAGCCTAGGACAGCCTGGGGGCTCCTACGAGCAGTACTTC. As protein: CASSLGQPGGSYEQYF.

The chain uses TRBV2 and TRBJ2-7; unclear D gene. Trimming removed 7 bases at V and 2 bases at J, with 9 bases between. The CDR3 sequence is 12 residues long. Germline V gene lookup returns CDR1 SNHLY and CDR2 FYNNEI. Here the CDR3 reads CASTPSAYEQYF. Here the CDR3 DNA reads TGTGCCAGCACTCCTTCGGCCTACGAGCAGTACTTC.